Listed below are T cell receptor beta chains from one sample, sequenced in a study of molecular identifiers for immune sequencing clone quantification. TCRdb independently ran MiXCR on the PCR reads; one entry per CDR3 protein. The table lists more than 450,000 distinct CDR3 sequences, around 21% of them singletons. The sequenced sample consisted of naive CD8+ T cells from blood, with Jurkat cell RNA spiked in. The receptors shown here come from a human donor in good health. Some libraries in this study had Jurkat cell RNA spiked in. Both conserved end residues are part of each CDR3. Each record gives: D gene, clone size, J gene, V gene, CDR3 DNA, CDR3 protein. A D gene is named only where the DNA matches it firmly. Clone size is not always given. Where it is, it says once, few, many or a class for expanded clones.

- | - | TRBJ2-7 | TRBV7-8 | TGTGCCAGCAGCCCCGATGGGGGGCGGGAGCAGTACTTC | CASSPDGGREQYF
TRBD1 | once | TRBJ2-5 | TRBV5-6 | TGTGCCAGCAGCACCTGGACAGGGGGCAAACAAGAGACCCAGTACTTC | CASSTWTGGKQETQYF
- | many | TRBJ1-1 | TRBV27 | TGTGCCAGCACGTACGGGGGCTTGGGTGAAGCTTTCTTT | CASTYGGLGEAFF
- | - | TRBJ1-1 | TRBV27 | TGTGCCAGCAGTCCCCAACGGGGGATCATGAACACTGAAGCTTTCTTT | CASSPQRGIMNTEAFF
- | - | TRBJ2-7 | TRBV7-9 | TGTGCCAGCAGCGAAAGCGGTGCCGGCTCCTACGAGCAGTACTTC | CASSESGAGSYEQYF
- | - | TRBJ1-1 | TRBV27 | TGTGCCAGCAGTTTATACGGGGGTATGAACACTGAAGCTTTCTTT | CASSLYGGMNTEAFF
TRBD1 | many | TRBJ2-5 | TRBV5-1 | TGCGCCAGCAGCCCAGGGGGCTTGACGGGAGAGACCCAGTACTTC | CASSPGGLTGETQYF
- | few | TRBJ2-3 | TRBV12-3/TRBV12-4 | TGTGCCAGCAGTTCAGGGGCAGATTTCACAGATATGCAGTATTTT | CASSSGADFTDMQYF
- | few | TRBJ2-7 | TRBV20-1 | TGCAGTGCTAGAGACCCCGACAGGGACTACTACGAGCAGTACTTC | CSARDPDRDYYEQYF
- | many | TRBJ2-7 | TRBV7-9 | TGTGCCAGCAGCTTAGGGGGTCGGGAGCAGTACTTC | CASSLGGREQYF
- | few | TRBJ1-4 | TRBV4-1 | TGCGCCAGCAGCCAGACTCCGGAGGGGCTTAATGAAAAACTGTTTTTT | CASSQTPEGLNEKLFF
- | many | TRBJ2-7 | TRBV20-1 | TGCAGTGCTACCTGGACGGAAGACTACGAGCAGTACTTC | CSATWTEDYEQYF
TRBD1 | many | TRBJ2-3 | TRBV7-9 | TGTGCCAGCAGCATACGACAGGGGGCGACAGATACGCAGTATTTT | CASSIRQGATDTQYF
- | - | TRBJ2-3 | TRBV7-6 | TGTGCCAGCAGACGAATCCCGGACTCACTATCGCGGGATACGCAGTATTTT | CASRRIPDSLSRDTQYF
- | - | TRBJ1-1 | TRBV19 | TGTGCCAGTAGTACCCTGCCTCCCGGGAACACTGAAGCTTTCTTT | CASSTLPPGNTEAFF
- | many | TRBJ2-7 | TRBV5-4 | TGTGCCAGCAGCTTGTCAGCCACCTACGAGCAGTACTTC | CASSLSATYEQYF
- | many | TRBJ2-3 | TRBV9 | TGTGCCAGCAGCGCCAACACAGATACGCAGTATTTT | CASSANTDTQYF
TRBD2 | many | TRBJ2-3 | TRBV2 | TGTGCCAGCAGTGGACATCCGGGACTAGGTAGGACAGATACGCAGTATTTT | CASSGHPGLGRTDTQYF
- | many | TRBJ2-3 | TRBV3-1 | TGTGCCAGCAGTCCGAGACTAGAGTCAGATACGCAGTATTTT | CASSPRLESDTQYF
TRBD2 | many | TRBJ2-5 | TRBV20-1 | TGCAGTGCTAGAGATTCCGCGGGACTAGCGGGATTAGAGACCCAGTACTTC | CSARDSAGLAGLETQYF
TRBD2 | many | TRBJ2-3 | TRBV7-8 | TGTGCCAGCAGCTTATCCGGGACTAGCGGGTCAGATACGCAGTATTTT | CASSLSGTSGSDTQYF
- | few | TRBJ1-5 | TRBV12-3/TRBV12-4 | TGTGCCAGCAGCCCCGAGGCTGGGGATCAGCCCCAGCATTTT | CASSPEAGDQPQHF
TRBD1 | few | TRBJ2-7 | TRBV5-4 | TGTGCCAGCAGCTCCCGGGACAGGGCCCCGAGCCTAAGTTACGAGCAGTACTTC | CASSSRDRAPSLSYEQYF
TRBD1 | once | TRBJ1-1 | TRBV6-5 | TGTGCCAGCAGCTACACAGGGGGCACTGAAGCTTCCTTT | CASSYTGGTEASF
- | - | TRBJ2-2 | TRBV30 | TGTGCCTGGAGTGAGGCAGGGTGGCGCGGGGAGCTGTTTTTT | CAWSEAGWRGELFF
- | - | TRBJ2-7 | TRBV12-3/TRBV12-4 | TGTGCCAGCAGTTTTGCCGCATCCTACGAGCAGTACTTC | CASSFAASYEQYF
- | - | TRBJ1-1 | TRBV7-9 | TGTGCCAGCAGCTTATTAGGGGTTTTGAACACTGAAGCTTTCTTT | CASSLLGVLNTEAFF
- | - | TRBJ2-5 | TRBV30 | TGTGCCTGGAGTGTACTGGGGACCCAGTACTTC | CAWSVLGTQYF
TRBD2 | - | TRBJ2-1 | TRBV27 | TGTGCCAGCAGGGTAGCGGGGGGGTACTTCTACAATGAGCAGTTCTTC | CASRVAGGYFYNEQFF
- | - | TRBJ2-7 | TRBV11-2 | TGTGCCAGCAGCTACGACAGTCCCCACGAGCAGTACTTC | CASSYDSPHEQYF
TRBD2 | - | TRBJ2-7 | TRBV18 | TGTGCCAGCTCACGTGTCGCGCGGGAGTTTTACCACGAGCAGTACTTC | CASSRVAREFYHEQYF
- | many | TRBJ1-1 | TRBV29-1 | TGCAGCGTTGAAGGGACTCATTCCGCGAAGGACACTGAAGCTTTCTTT | CSVEGTHSAKDTEAFF
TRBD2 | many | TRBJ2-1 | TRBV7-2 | TGTGCCAGCAACGGAAGGAGCGGGAGCTCCTACAATGAGCAGTTCTTC | CASNGRSGSSYNEQFF
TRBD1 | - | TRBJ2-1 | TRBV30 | TGTGCCTGGAGTGACGACAGGGTCCCCTACAATGAGCAGTTCTTC | CAWSDDRVPYNEQFF
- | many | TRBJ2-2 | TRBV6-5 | TGTGCCAGCAGCCAGGACACAGTTAACACCGGGGAGCTGTTTTTT | CASSQDTVNTGELFF
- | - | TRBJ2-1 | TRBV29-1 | TGCAGCGTTACTATAGGCTTGGCCTACAATGAGCAGTTCTTC | CSVTIGLAYNEQFF
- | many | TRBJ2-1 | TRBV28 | TGTGCCAGCAGTCCCCCCGACCGGGGGAGTGAGCAGTTCTTC | CASSPPDRGSEQFF
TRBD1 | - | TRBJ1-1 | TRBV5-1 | TGCGCCAGCAGCTGGACAGGGGTCGAGAACACTGAAGCTTTCTTT | CASSWTGVENTEAFF
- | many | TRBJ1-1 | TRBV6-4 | TGTGCCAGCAGAGGTACGATGAACACTGAAGCTTTCTTT | CASRGTMNTEAFF
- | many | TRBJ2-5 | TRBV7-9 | TGTGCCAGCAGCCCGACCCTCACGGCCCGGGAGACCCAGTACTTC | CASSPTLTARETQYF
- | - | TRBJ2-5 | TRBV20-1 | TGCAGTGCTCGGCACGCTCAAGAGACCCAGTACTTC | CSARHAQETQYF
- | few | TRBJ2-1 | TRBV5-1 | TGCGCCAGCAGCCTCTACAGGAACTACAATGAGCAGTTCTTC | CASSLYRNYNEQFF
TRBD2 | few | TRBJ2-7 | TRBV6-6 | TGTGCCAGCAGCCCCTCGGCGGGGGGAAACTACGAGCAGTACTTC | CASSPSAGGNYEQYF
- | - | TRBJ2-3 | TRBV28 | TGTGTCAGCAGTTCGGGACACCCGATAGGAGATACGCAGTATTTT | CVSSSGHPIGDTQYF
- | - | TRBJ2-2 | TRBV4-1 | TGCGCCAGCAGCCAAGATCATTTAGGGGCCGGGGAGCTGTTTTTT | CASSQDHLGAGELFF
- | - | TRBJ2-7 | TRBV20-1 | TGCAGTGCTAATCCGACAGAGAGCTTCTACGAGCAGTACTTC | CSANPTESFYEQYF
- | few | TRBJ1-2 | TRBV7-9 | TGTGCCAGCAGCTTATCAAATCAAGCTAACTATGGCTACACCTTC | CASSLSNQANYGYTF
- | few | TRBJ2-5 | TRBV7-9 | TGTGCCAGCAGCTTCCCCCGGGGAGGGGGACAAGAGACCCAGTACTTC | CASSFPRGGGQETQYF
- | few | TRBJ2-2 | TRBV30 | TGTGCCTGTCTCCAGCCGAACACCGGGGAGCTGTTTTTT | CACLQPNTGELFF
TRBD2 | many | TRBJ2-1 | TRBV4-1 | TGCGCCAGCAGCCAAATTCAAGCGGGAGGGATATACAATGAGCAGTTCTTC | CASSQIQAGGIYNEQFF
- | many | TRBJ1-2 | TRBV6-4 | TGTGCCAGCAGCCCCGTGTTGCAGGAAAAGGGAGCCTATGGCTACACCTTC | CASSPVLQEKGAYGYTF
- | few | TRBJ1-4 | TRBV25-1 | TGTGCCAGCAGTGAACTCAACGCGGGCAGACTGAGTGAAAAACTGTTTTTT | CASSELNAGRLSEKLFF
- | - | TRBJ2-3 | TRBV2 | TGTGCCAGCAGTGACCCGCACCATAGCACAGATACGCAGTATTTT | CASSDPHHSTDTQYF